This TCR beta chain was retrieved from a study of blood T cell repertoires in COVID-19. The overall study: Acute and convalescent COVID-19 specimens originated in the United States, Italy and Spain. Sources were T cells, B-cell-depleted T cells, or PBMCs; the material itself was cDNA or gDNA.

Per the original methods: Reference gene primer amplification yielded estimated nucleated cell counts. Measured with immunoSEQ multiplex PCR; TCRdb has only the in-frame clones, and not every one. The DNA was the basis for D and trimming; V, J and clone size are from that table. The table lists 93,000 or so clones, roughly 87% of them singletons. The sequenced sample was peripheral blood. The TCR was taken from a woman aged 80 or older in a cohort sampled during active COVID-19.

As DNA, the CDR3 is TGTGCCAGCTCACCAAGCCCCCAGGCCGGTGGGGAAAAACTGTTTTTT. Its protein is CASSPSPQAGGEKLFF. J is TRBJ1-4 and V is TRBV18; D call uncertain. Trimming took 2 bases from V and 8 from J, leaving 18 bases between them. Germline V gene lookup returns CDR1 KGHSH and CDR2 LQKENI. The CDR3 consists of 16 residues. Based on the CDR3 plus reference TRBV18 and TRBJ1-4, the full variable domain is NAGVMQNPRHLVRRRGQEARLRCSPMKGHSHVYWYRQLPEEGLKFMVYLQKENIIDESGMPKERFSAEFPKEGPSILRIQQVVRGDSAAYFCASSPSPQAGGEKLFFGSGTQLSVL.